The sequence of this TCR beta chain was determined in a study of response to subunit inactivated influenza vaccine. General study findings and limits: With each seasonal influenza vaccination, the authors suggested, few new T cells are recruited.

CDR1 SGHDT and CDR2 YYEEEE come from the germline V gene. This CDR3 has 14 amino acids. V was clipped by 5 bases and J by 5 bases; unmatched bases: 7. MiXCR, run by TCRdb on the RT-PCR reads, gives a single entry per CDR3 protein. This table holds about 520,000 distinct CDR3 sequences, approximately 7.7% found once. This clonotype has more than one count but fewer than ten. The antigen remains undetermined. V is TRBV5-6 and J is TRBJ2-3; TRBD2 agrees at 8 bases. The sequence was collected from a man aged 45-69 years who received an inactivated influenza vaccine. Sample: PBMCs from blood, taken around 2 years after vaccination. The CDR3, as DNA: TGTGCCAGCAGTTTTAGCGGGGACGGAGATACGCAGTATTTT. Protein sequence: CASSFSGDGDTQYF.